The 14 T cell receptor beta chains reported below all come from one sample, sequenced in a study of blood T cell repertoires in COVID-19. The table came from immunoSEQ multiplex PCR; TCRdb's copy has only in-frame clones and leaves some out. The sample holds 130,000 or so clones; almost 70% are singletons and the top ten take roughly 2%. Input material: peripheral blood. The origin of the receptors is a woman aged 70-85 years with acute or convalescent COVID-19.

This clone has a count of ten or more. V gene TRBV5-1 combines with J gene TRBJ1-5; TRBD1 matches at 9 bases. Germline assignment: CDR1 SGHRS and CDR2 YFSETQ. With V trimmed by 5 bases and J by 4 bases, 4 bases remained unmatched. The CDR3 extends over 14 amino acids. The CDR3 DNA reads as TGCGCCAGCAGTCCCGGGACAGGGAATCAGCCCCAGCATTTT. Protein: CASSPGTGNQPQHF. Full variable domain (missing parts from reference TRBV5-1 and TRBJ1-5): KAGVTQTPRYLIKTRGQQVTLSCSPISGHRSVSWYQQTPGQGLQFLFEYFSETQRNKGNFPGRFSGRQFSNSRSEMNVSTLELGDSALYLCASSPGTGNQPQHFGDGTRLSIL.

The genes are TRBV21-1 and TRBJ1-1; no DNA check was done on the table's D call, TRBD1. TRBV21-1 is tagged as a pseudogene. This CDR3 is built from 20 residues. The CDR3 region has the DNA TGTGCCAGCAGCAAAGCCCGGATCGACAGGGGGCTATGTATCAACACTGAAGCTTTCTTT. This encodes CASSKARIDRGLCINTEAFF.

V and J are TRBV3-1 (or the pseudogene TRBV3-2) and TRBJ2-1; 11 bases are a match to TRBD2. V lost 5 bases, J lost 4 bases, and 4 bases stayed unmatched. The CDR3 consists of 15 residues. Germline V lookup: CDR1 LGHDT, CDR2 YNNKEL (reference sequence). The DNA of the CDR3 is TGTGCCAGCAGCTCAGGGACTAGCGGATACAATGAGCAGTTCTTC. As protein: CASSSGTSGYNEQFF.

The chain combines TRBV7-8 with TRBJ2-2, with D tentatively TRBD1 (6 bases). Trimming took off 1 base at V and 8 bases at J, with 17 bases between the two ends. Germline V CDR1 and CDR2: SGHVS, FQNEAQ. The CDR3 consists of 16 residues. In DNA form, the CDR3 reads TGTGCCAGCAGCTTAGAAACAAGGCCAGGGGAAGGGGAGCTGTTTTTT. This sequence encodes CASSLETRPGEGELFF.

The chain employs TRBV12-3 or TRBV12-4 and TRBJ2-5, with D possibly being TRBD1 (6 bases). The V end lost 6 bases, the J end lost 2 bases, and 10 bases lay between the germline ends. The CDR3 loop spans 13 amino acids. In DNA, the CDR3 is TGTGCCAGCAGGAGGGGGTCACAAGAGACCCAGTACTTC. The encoded protein is CASRRGSQETQYF.

In its sample, this clone was seen many times. The chain uses TRBV4-1 and TRBJ1-1; D gene ambiguous. Germline CDR1 reads MGHRA; CDR2 reads YSYEKL. Trimming removed 4 bases at V and 3 bases at J, with 12 bases between. The CDR3 is made up of 14 amino acids. The CDR3 nucleotides read TGCGCCAGCAGCCGAGCGGGGTCCGACACTGAAGCTTTCTTT. Translating it yields CASSRAGSDTEAFF.

The rearrangement links TRBV19 to TRBJ2-5; D might be TRBD1 (6 bases). V lost 3 bases, J lost 4 bases, and 12 bases lay in between. Germline CDR1 and CDR2: LNHDA and SQIVND (reference sequence). This CDR3 has 14 amino acids. CDR3 sequence: CASSMIGGVETQYF. The CDR3 DNA sequence: TGTGCCAGTAGTATGATTGGGGGCGTAGAGACCCAGTACTTC.

The chain joins TRBV19 to TRBJ2-1, with 10 bases matching TRBD2. Losses at the gene ends were 7 bases for V and 3 bases for J; bases not matched to a gene: 9. The CDR3 is 16 amino acids. Germline V gene data show CDR1 as LNHDA and CDR2 as SQIVND (reference sequence). CDR3 coding DNA: TGTGCCAGTAAAGAGCGGGGGGGCCGCTTCTACAATGAGCAGTTCTTC. This encodes CASKERGGRFYNEQFF. Supplemented by reference TRBV19 and TRBJ2-1, the full variable domain reads DGGITQSPKYLFRKEGQNVTLSCEQNLNHDAMYWYRQDPGQGLRLIYYSQIVNDFQKGDIAEGYSVSREKKESFPLTVTSAQKNPTAFYLCASKERGGRFYNEQFFGPGTRLTVL.

The J gene is TRBJ2-7, the V gene TRBV18, with D possibly being TRBD2 (5 bases). Germline CDR1 and CDR2: KGHSH and LQKENI. The V end lost 0 bases, the J end lost 7 bases, and 22 bases lay between the germline ends. The CDR3 covers 17 residues. The CDR3 loop reads CASSPPGNSYPTGEQYF. The CDR3 DNA reads TGTGCCAGCTCACCACCGGGGAATAGCTATCCGACGGGGGAGCAGTACTTC.

The V gene is TRBV7-6, the J gene TRBJ2-1, with 8 nucleotides matching TRBD1. Germline V gene data show CDR1 as SGHVS and CDR2 as FNYEAQ. The CDR3 is made up of 16 amino acids. V dropped 5 bases and J dropped 3; count of bases not matched to a gene: 9. CDR3 residues: CASSPTRQGHYNEQFF. The CDR3 bases are TGTGCCAGCAGCCCAACTCGACAGGGGCACTACAATGAGCAGTTCTTC.

This clone was picked up one time. The genes are TRBV29-1 and TRBJ2-1; 15 bases are shared with TRBD2. The CDR3 extends over 15 amino acids. J lost 9 bases, V lost 6 bases, and 9 bases had no gene match. CDR1 SQVTM and CDR2 ANQGSEA come from the germline V gene. CDR3 bases: TGCAGCGTCGACGGACTAGCGGGGGGGCCCGGTGAGCAGTTCTTC. It codes for CSVDGLAGGPGEQFF.

This clone was recorded a few times. This chain uses TRBV7-8 with TRBJ1-6; possible D gene TRBD1, 6 bases. Germline assignment: CDR1 SGHVS and CDR2 FQNEAQ. The V gene lost 5 bases and the J gene lost 4 bases, with 12 bases spanning the gap. This CDR3 has 15 amino acids. The CDR3 DNA sequence: TGTGCCAGCAGCAGCGTCGGACAGTATAATTCACCCCTCCACTTT. This gives the protein CASSSVGQYNSPLHF.

The chain is built from TRBV7-8 and TRBJ1-1, with 9 positions matching TRBD1. V trimming: 0 bases; J trimming: 3 bases; junction bases outside the gene matches: 8. This CDR3 spans 17 amino acids. The germline gives CDR1 SGHVS, CDR2 FQNEAQ. The CDR3 protein is CASSLAVGQGGDTEAFF. In nucleotides, the CDR3 is TGTGCCAGCAGCTTAGCGGTGGGACAGGGAGGAGACACTGAAGCTTTCTTT.

The J gene is TRBJ1-2, the V gene TRBV6-2 or TRBV6-3, with D unclear. The CDR3 loop spans 12 amino acids. The germline CDR1 and CDR2 sequences are MNHEY and SVGEGT. V lost 2 bases and J lost 6, with 7 bases in between. The CDR3 DNA follows: TGTGCCAGCAGTTACGGGAGGGATGGCTACACCTTC. It translates to CASSYGRDGYTF.